The following is a TCR beta chain sequence with its context. This beta chain is an unintended read in a library built for alpha chains; its size means little. The data stem from a study of spatial heterogeneity in lung cancer. Every TCR cDNA molecule carried a tag that served as a unique molecular identifier. TCRdb called the 5' RACE reads again in MiXCR, with one record for every CDR3 protein. Among around 4,400 distinct CDR3 sequences, over 20% were seen once, and the ten largest hold roughly 25%. Noted time point: sample taken at primary tumor resection. Unsorted whole RNA samples from tumor, nontumor lung or frozen PBMC were sequenced. The CDR3 covers 15 residues. The V and J ends lost 4 bases and 0 bases, in that order; junction bases with no gene match: 6. The germline V gene has CDR1 SQVTM and CDR2 ANQGSEA.

Sample: normal lung tissue next to the tumor, taken at surgery. The sequence was collected from a female donor with early-stage non-small cell lung cancer. The chain combines TRBV29-1 with TRBJ2-5; 9 bases fit TRBD1. The CDR3 DNA reads as TGCAGCGTTGTTCTAGGGACAGGGCACCAAGAGACCCAGTACTTC. The encoded protein is CSVVLGTGHQETQYF.